One and the same sample provided the 27 T cell receptor beta chains below, sequenced in a study of OX40 agonist ivuxolimab in advanced cancers. TCRdb keeps only in-frame clones here, not all; method: immunoSEQ multiplex PCR. The data show 20,000 to 25,000 clones, over 65% seen once. The sequences come from CD4+ or CD8+ T cells sorted from blood, collected in a trial of the OX40 agonist ivuxolimab. The receptors derive from an adult with an advanced solid tumor such as melanoma, head and neck, liver or kidney cancer.

The CDR3 reads CASSYSGGDQPQHF. The CDR3 region has the DNA TGTGCCAGCAGTTACTCGGGGGGGGATCAGCCCCAGCATTTT. The chain uses TRBV6-5 and TRBJ1-5, with D possibly matching TRBD1 (5 bases). The CDR3 sequence is 14 residues long. Trimming shortened V by 0 bases and J by 5 bases, and 8 bases separated the two germline ends. CDR1 MNHEY and CDR2 SVGAGI come from the germline V gene.

V gene TRBV10-3 combines with J gene TRBJ1-3; D remains ambiguous. Trimming left V 0 bases short and J 1 base short, with 7 bases between. Germline V gene data show CDR1 as ENHRY and CDR2 as SYGVKD. The length of the CDR3 is 15 residues. The CDR3 here is CAISESFQSGNTIYF. CDR3 nucleotides: TGTGCCATCAGTGAGTCGTTCCAGTCTGGAAACACCATATATTTT.

This chain joins TRBV11-3 and TRBJ2-2; the D gene could be TRBD1 or TRBD2 (5 bases each). V lost 1 base and J 0 bases, leaving 9 bases between the germline ends. This CDR3 comprises 16 residues. Germline assignment: CDR1 SGHNT and CDR2 YENEEA. CDR3 in amino acids: CASSLGGPSNTGELFF. In DNA, the CDR3 is TGTGCCAGCAGCTTAGGGGGACCGTCGAACACCGGGGAGCTGTTTTTT.

The V gene is TRBV23-1, the J gene TRBJ2-7; no clear D gene. TRBV23-1 counts as an open reading frame of uncertain function. V lost 0 bases and J 2 bases, leaving 2 bases between the germline ends. The CDR3 is 12 amino acids. The CDR3 DNA sequence: TGCGCCAGCAGTCAATCGACCTACGAGCAGTACTTC. Protein: CASSQSTYEQYF.

This clone rates as medium-sized. J is TRBJ1-1 and V is TRBV2, with D hard to call. The germline V gene encodes CDR1 SNHLY and CDR2 FYNNEI. The CDR3 contains 12 residues. Deletions cut 1 base from V and 3 bases from J, with 3 bases between. The CDR3 region is CASSEGHTEAFF. CDR3 in DNA: TGTGCCAGCAGTGAAGGTCACACTGAAGCTTTCTTT.

The chain is built from TRBV6-6 and TRBJ1-5; a weak D match, TRBD1 (5 bases). Trimming stripped 4 bases from V and 2 bases from J, with 12 bases between. The CDR3 is 15 amino acids. The germline V gene has CDR1 MNHNY and CDR2 SVGAGI (reference sequence). As DNA, the CDR3 is TGTGCCAGCAGTTTTCTCCCGGGGGGCAATCAGCCCCAGCATTTT. This encodes CASSFLPGGNQPQHF.

The gene calls are TRBV7-8 and TRBJ1-1; no clear D. Germline-derived CDR1 and CDR2 are SGHVS and FQNEAQ. The CDR3 totals 13 residues. V was pared by 2 bases and J by 1 base, with 5 bases between. The CDR3 reads CASSLSQNTEAFF. The CDR3 DNA follows: TGTGCCAGCAGCTTAAGCCAGAACACTGAAGCTTTCTTT.

The chain couples TRBV29-1 to TRBJ2-7, with D perhaps matching TRBD1 or TRBD2 (5 bases each). The CDR3 sequence is 15 residues long. CDR1 is SQVTM and CDR2 is ANQGSEA in the germline V gene. Trimming removed 0 bases at V and 9 bases at J, with 21 bases between. CDR3 coding DNA: TGCAGCGTTGAAGAGGTTGTCGGGGCCCTCTCCAGGCAGTACTTC. Translating it yields CSVEEVVGALSRQYF.

The rearrangement joins TRBV4-2 to TRBJ2-5, with D possibly matching TRBD1 (6 bases). Per the germline V gene, CDR1 is LGHNA and CDR2 is YNFKEQ. V lost 0 bases to trimming and J lost 4 bases, with 15 bases between them. There are 16 residues in the CDR3. This CDR3 reads CASSQEGGQGGETQYF. The CDR3 DNA reads as TGTGCCAGCAGCCAAGAGGGTGGGCAAGGGGGAGAGACCCAGTACTTC.

The rearrangement uses TRBV7-8 and TRBJ2-7; no clear D. Trimming shortened V by 2 bases and J by 3 bases, and 14 bases separated the two germline ends. The CDR3 is 15 residues long. Germline V gene lookup returns CDR1 SGHVS and CDR2 FQNEAQ. CDR3 sequence: CASSLRADSHYEQYF. The CDR3 DNA reads TGTGCCAGCAGCTTAAGGGCAGATTCCCACTACGAGCAGTACTTC.

The chain joins TRBV11-1 to TRBJ2-7, with 7 bases matching TRBD1. CDR3 size: 14 residues. The germline V gene has CDR1 SGHAT and CDR2 FQDESV (reference sequence). V shed 5 bases and J 3 bases; nucleotides not matched to a gene: 7. The CDR3 protein is CASSIGTVGYEQYF. Written as DNA, the CDR3 is TGTGCCAGCAGCATCGGGACAGTGGGCTACGAGCAGTACTTC.

The sample holds a few counts of this clone. The chain joins TRBV6-1 to TRBJ1-6; a weak D match, TRBD1 (5 bases). The germline V gene encodes CDR1 MNHNS and CDR2 SASEGT. CDR3 length: 14 amino acids. V lost 0 bases, J lost 10 bases, and 10 bases lay in between. The CDR3: CASSEAETVSPLHF. CDR3 nucleotide sequence: TGTGCCAGCAGTGAAGCGGAGACAGTCTCACCCCTCCACTTT.

This clone was recorded once. This sequence joins TRBV6-5 and TRBJ1-6; D is unclear. Trimming left V 2 bases short and J 12 bases short, with 11 bases between. Germline-derived CDR1 and CDR2 are MNHEY and SVGAGI. The CDR3 contains 13 residues. CDR3 amino acids: CASSYPGRKPLHF. Written as DNA, the CDR3 is TGTGCCAGCAGTTACCCCGGACGCAAACCCCTCCACTTT.

The chain recombines TRBV7-2 with TRBJ2-3, with 7 bases aligning to TRBD2. Germline V gene lookup returns CDR1 SGHTA and CDR2 FQGNSA. CDR3 size: 15 residues. The V gene end was trimmed by 4 bases and the J gene end by 4 bases; junction bases not matched to a gene: 8. CDR3 sequence (DNA): TGTGCCAGCAGCTCTCTGGCGGGAGCTCCAGATACGCAGTATTTT. Amino acids: CASSSLAGAPDTQYF.

By share, this clone ranks as medium-sized. The V call is TRBV13, the J call TRBJ2-1, with D uncertain. The CDR3 loop spans 15 amino acids. The V and J ends lost 5 bases and 0 bases respectively, with 11 bases between them. Germline V CDR1 and CDR2: PRHDT, FYEKMQ (reference sequence). CDR3 nucleotide sequence: TGTGCCAGCAGCGCCGGGCGGAGCTCCTACAATGAGCAGTTCTTC. It yields the protein CASSAGRSSYNEQFF.

The V gene is TRBV29-1, the J gene TRBJ2-1; TRBD1 matches at 7 bases. Losses at the gene ends were 4 bases for V and 9 bases for J; bases not matched to a gene: 9. Germline CDR1 SQVTM, CDR2 ANQGSEA. The CDR3 is made up of 13 amino acids. This chain's CDR3 is CSVARLQGSEQFF. CDR3 in DNA: TGCAGCGTTGCACGCTTACAGGGGTCTGAGCAGTTCTTC.

This clone was recorded a few times. This rearrangement joins TRBV6-5 to TRBJ1-5, with 7 bases aligning to TRBD1. The V gene end was trimmed by 10 bases and the J gene end by 2 bases; junction bases not matched to a gene: 11. Germline CDR1 and CDR2: MNHEY and SVGAGI. The CDR3 totals 15 residues. CDR3 sequence: CAIILDRDGNQPQHF. The CDR3 DNA follows: TGTGCCATCATCCTAGACAGGGACGGCAATCAGCCCCAGCATTTT.

This chain connects TRBV6-5 to TRBJ2-5; D perhaps matches TRBD2 (6 bases). This CDR3 contains 15 residues. The ends were cut back, 5 bases at V and 1 base at J, with 14 bases in the middle. The V gene's germline CDR1 is MNHEY and CDR2 SVGAGI. CDR3 protein: CASSQTGDFQETQYF. CDR3 DNA sequence: TGTGCCAGCAGTCAAACGGGGGACTTCCAAGAGACCCAGTACTTC.

The gene calls are TRBV5-6 and TRBJ2-7; D not certain. CDR1 is SGHDT and CDR2 is YYEEEE in the germline V gene. V gave up 4 bases and J gave up 7 bases, with 9 bases separating them. The CDR3 contains 11 residues. In DNA, the CDR3 is TGTGCCAGCAGCCCCCCCGGAGAGCAGTACTTC. The encoded protein is CASSPPGEQYF.

This rearrangement joins TRBV4-2 to TRBJ2-7, with 9 bases fitting TRBD2. This CDR3 is 16 amino acids long. Germline V CDR1 and CDR2: LGHNA, YNFKEQ. The V gene end was trimmed by 0 bases and the J gene end by 2 bases; junction bases not matched to a gene: 5. The CDR3, as DNA: TGTGCCAGCAGCCAAGACTCTAGCGGGGACCCCTACGAGCAGTACTTC. This translates into CASSQDSSGDPYEQYF.

This chain joins TRBV30 and TRBJ1-1, with D unclear. V was shortened by 0 bases and J by 3 bases, with 8 bases between the two germline ends. Germline loops: CDR1 GTSNPN, CDR2 SVGIG (reference sequence). The CDR3 contains 13 residues. The CDR3 DNA follows: TGTGCCTGGAGTGTACGATCTCACACTGAAGCTTTCTTT. This encodes CAWSVRSHTEAFF.

This clone has more than one count but fewer than ten. The junction departs from the called germline gene at one end, perhaps through a read error. The V call is TRBV6-4, the J call TRBJ2-5; 7 bases agree with TRBD2. The CDR3 has 14 residues. Germline-derived CDR1 and CDR2 are MRHNA and SNTAGT. CDR3 nucleotide sequence: TGTGCCAGCAGTTACTCGGGGGGCCAAGAGACCCAGTACTTC. Protein sequence: CASSYSGGQETQYF.

The chain is built from TRBV11-2 and TRBJ2-7; no definite D call. Per germline, CDR1 SGHAT and CDR2 FQNNGV. The germline V and J ends were trimmed by 0 bases and 3 bases, with 12 bases remaining between them. This CDR3 contains 15 residues. The CDR3 loop is CASSLDQVGNYEQYF. As DNA, the CDR3 is TGTGCCAGCAGCTTAGATCAGGTTGGGAACTACGAGCAGTACTTC.

A word on this clone: Germline and junction disagree at one end, which may indicate a read error. The chain employs TRBV7-7 and TRBJ2-3; perhaps TRBD1 as D (5 bases). Germline CDR1 reads SSHAT; CDR2 reads FNYEAQ (reference sequence). The CDR3 is 13 amino acids. The CDR3 region has the DNA TGTGCTAGCAGCTTATATCAGGGTATGACGCAGTATTTT. Translating it yields CASSLYQGMTQYF. Complete variable domain (other parts from reference TRBV7-7 and TRBJ2-3): GAGVSQSPRYKVTKRGQDVTLRCDPISSHATLYWYQQALGQGPEFLTYFNYEAQPDKSGLPSDRFSAERPEGSISTLTIQRTEQRDSAMYRCASSLYQGMTQYFGPGTRLTVL.

The chain links TRBV19 to TRBJ2-7; D possibly matches TRBD1 or TRBD2 (5 bases each). The CDR3 length is 15 residues. Germline V gene lookup returns CDR1 LNHDA and CDR2 SQIVND (reference sequence). The V gene lost 4 bases and the J gene lost 4 bases, with 17 bases spanning the gap. CDR3 amino acids: CASSNPGRVAYEQYF. The CDR3 coding sequence is TGTGCCAGTAGTAACCCAGGGAGAGTCGCTTACGAGCAGTACTTC.

This chain connects TRBV5-5 to TRBJ1-2; TRBD1 aligns across 7 bases. CDR1 and CDR2 (germline): SGHKS, YYEKEE (reference sequence). The CDR3 has 15 residues. J gave up 3 bases and V 2 bases, and 7 bases lay outside the gene matches. The CDR3 nucleotides are TGTGCCAGCAGCTTAGTAATTCAGGGGGACTATGGCTACACCTTC. This encodes CASSLVIQGDYGYTF.

This sequence joins TRBV5-5 and TRBJ1-5, with a possible D match to TRBD1 (5 bases). CDR1 SGHKS and CDR2 YYEKEE come from the germline V gene (reference sequence). The CDR3 has 16 residues. Trimming removed 0 bases from V and 0 bases from J, with 10 bases in between. The CDR3: CASSLGDGYSNQPQHF. The DNA of the CDR3 is TGTGCCAGCAGCTTGGGGGACGGCTATAGCAATCAGCCCCAGCATTTT.